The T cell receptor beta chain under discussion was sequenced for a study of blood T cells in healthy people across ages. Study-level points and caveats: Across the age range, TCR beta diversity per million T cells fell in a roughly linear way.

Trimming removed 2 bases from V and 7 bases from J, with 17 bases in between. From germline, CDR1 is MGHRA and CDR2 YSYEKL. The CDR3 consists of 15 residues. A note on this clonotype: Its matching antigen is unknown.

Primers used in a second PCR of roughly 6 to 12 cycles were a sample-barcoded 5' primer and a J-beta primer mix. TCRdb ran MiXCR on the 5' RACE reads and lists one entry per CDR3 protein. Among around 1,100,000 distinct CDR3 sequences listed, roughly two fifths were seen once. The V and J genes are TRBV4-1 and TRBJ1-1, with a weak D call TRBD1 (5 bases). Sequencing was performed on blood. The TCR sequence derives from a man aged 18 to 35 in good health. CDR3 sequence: CASSQLGRALFEAFF. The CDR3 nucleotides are TGCGCCAGCAGCCAATTAGGCAGGGCCCTATTTGAAGCTTTCTTT.